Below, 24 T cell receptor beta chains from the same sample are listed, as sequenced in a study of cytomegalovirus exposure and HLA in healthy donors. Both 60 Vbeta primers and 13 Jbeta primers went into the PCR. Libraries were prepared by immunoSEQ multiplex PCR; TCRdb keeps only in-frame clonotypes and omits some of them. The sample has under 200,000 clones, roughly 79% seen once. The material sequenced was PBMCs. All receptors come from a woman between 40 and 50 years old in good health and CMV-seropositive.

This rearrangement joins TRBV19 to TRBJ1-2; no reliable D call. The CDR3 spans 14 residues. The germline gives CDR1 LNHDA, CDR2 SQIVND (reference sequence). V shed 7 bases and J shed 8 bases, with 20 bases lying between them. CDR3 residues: CASTPPGGIHGYTF. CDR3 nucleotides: TGTGCCAGTACCCCCCCAGGAGGGATCCACGGCTACACCTTC.

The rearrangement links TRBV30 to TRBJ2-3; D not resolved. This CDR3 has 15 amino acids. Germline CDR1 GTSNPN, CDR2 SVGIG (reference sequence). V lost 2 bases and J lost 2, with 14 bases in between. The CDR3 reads CAWSPTPNPTDTQYF. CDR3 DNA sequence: TGTGCCTGGAGTCCGACACCAAACCCCACAGATACGCAGTATTTT.

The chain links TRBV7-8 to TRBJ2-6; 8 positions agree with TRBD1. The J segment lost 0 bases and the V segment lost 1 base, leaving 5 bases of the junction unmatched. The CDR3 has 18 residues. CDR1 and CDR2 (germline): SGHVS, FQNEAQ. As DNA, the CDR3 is TGTGCCAGCAGCTTAGGCTGGGACAGGATCTCTGGGGCCAACGTCCTGACTTTC. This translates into CASSLGWDRISGANVLTF.

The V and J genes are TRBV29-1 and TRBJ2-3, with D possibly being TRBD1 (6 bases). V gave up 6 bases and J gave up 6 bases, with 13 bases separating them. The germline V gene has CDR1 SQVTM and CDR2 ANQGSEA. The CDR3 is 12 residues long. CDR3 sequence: CSVGDRSDTQYF. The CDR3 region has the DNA TGCAGCGTGGGAGACAGGAGCGATACGCAGTATTTT.

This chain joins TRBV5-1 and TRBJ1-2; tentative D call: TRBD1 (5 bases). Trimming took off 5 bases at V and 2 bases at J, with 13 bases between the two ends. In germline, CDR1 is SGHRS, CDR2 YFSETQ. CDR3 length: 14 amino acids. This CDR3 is CASRQDGGNYGYTF. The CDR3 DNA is TGCGCCAGCAGACAGGACGGGGGAAACTATGGCTACACCTTC.

The CDR3 DNA reads TGTGCCAGCAGCAACTCTGGAAACACCATATATTTT. It codes for CASSNSGNTIYF. This chain uses TRBV6-6 with TRBJ1-3; no reliable D call. The CDR3 runs to 12 residues. Germline V gives CDR1 MNHNY, CDR2 SVGAGI (reference sequence). The V gene lost 6 bases and the J gene lost 0 bases, with 3 bases spanning the gap.

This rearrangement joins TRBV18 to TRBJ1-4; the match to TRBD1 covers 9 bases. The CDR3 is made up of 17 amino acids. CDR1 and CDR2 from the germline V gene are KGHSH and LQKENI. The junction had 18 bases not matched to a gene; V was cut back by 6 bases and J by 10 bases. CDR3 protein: CASSGDRATFLHGKLFF. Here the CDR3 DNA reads TGTGCCAGCTCTGGGGACAGGGCGACTTTTCTCCACGGAAAACTGTTTTTT.

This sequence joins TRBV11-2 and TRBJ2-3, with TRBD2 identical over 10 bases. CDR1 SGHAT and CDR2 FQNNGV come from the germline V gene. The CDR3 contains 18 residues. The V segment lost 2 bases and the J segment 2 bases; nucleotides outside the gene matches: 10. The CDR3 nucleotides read TGTGCCAGCAGCTTAATCGGCGGACTAGCGGAGATCACAGATACGCAGTATTTT. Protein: CASSLIGGLAEITDTQYF.

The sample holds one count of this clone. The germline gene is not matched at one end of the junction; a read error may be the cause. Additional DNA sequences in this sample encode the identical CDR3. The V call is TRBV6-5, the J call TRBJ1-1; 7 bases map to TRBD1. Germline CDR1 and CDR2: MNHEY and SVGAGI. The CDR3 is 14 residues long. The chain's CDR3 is CASSPRQGRTEAFF. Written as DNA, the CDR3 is TGTGCCAGCAGCCCCAGACAGGGAAGGACTGAAGCCTTCTTT.

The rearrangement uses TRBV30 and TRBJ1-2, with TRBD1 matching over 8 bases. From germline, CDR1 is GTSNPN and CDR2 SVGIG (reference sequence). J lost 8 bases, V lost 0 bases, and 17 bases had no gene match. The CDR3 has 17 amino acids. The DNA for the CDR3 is TGTGCCTGGAGTGTTCTCCTGGGACAGGCGTTGCTAGGAGGCTACACCTTC. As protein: CAWSVLLGQALLGGYTF.

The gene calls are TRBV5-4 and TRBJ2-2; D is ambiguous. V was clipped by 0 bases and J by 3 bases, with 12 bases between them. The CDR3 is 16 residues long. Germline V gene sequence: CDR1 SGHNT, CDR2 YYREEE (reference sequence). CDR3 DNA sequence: TGTGCCAGCAGCTTGGATTTTACAGACGACACCGGGGAGCTGTTTTTT. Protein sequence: CASSLDFTDDTGELFF.

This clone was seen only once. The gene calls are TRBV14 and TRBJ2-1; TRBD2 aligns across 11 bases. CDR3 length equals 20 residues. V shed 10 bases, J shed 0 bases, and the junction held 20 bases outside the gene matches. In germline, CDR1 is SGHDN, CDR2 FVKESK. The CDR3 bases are TGTGCCATCACCAACCCATTGCTACTAGCGGGGGCATTCTCCTACAATGAGCAGTTCTTC. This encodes CAITNPLLLAGAFSYNEQFF.

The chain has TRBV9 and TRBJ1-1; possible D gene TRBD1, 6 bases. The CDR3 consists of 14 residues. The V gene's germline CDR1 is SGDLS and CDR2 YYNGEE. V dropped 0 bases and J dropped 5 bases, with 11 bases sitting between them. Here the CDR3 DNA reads TGTGCCAGCAGCGTAGAACAGGGAGGGACTGAAGCTTTCTTT. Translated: CASSVEQGGTEAFF.

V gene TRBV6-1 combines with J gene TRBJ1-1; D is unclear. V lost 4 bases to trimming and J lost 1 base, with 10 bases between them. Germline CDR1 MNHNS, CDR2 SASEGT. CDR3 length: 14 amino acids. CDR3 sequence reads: CASSAKSKNTEAFF. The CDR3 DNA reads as TGTGCCAGCAGTGCGAAAAGCAAGAACACTGAAGCTTTCTTT.

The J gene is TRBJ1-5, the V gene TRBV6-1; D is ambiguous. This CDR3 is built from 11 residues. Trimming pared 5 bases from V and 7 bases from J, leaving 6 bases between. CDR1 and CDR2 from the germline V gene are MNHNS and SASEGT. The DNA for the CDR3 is TGTGCCAGCAGTCTGGGCCAGCCCCAGCATTTT. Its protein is CASSLGQPQHF.

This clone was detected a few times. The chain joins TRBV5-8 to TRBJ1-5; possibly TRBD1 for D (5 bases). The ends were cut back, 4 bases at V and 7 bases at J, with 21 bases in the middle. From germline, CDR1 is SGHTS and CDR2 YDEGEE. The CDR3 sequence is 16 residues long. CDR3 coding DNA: TGTGCCAGCAGCCCCCTTCCGCAGGGAAGATCACAGCCCCAGCATTTT. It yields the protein CASSPLPQGRSQPQHF.

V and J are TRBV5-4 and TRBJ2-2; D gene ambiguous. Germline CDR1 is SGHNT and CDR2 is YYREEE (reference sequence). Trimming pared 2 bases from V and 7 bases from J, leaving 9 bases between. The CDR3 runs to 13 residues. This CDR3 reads CASSLMAGGELFF. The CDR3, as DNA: TGTGCCAGCAGCTTAATGGCAGGCGGGGAGCTGTTTTTT.

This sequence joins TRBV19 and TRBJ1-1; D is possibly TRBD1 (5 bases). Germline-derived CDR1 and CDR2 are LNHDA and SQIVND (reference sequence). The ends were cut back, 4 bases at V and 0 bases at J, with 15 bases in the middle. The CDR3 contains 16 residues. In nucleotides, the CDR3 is TGTGCCAGTAGTACCCCCTCGACAGCCATGAACACTGAAGCTTTCTTT. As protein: CASSTPSTAMNTEAFF.

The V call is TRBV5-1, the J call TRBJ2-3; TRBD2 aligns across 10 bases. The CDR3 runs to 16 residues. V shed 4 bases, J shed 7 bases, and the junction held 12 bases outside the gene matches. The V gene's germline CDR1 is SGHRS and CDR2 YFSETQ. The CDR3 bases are TGCGCCAGCAGCCACGGCTCTAGCGGGAGCCCCCATACGCAGTATTTT. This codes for CASSHGSSGSPHTQYF.

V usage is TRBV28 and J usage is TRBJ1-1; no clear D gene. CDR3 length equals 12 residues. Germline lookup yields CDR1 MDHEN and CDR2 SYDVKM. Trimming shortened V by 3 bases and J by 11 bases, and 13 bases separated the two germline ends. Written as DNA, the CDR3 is TGTGCCAGCAGTTTCAGGTACCTTGCCGCTTTCTTT. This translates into CASSFRYLAAFF.

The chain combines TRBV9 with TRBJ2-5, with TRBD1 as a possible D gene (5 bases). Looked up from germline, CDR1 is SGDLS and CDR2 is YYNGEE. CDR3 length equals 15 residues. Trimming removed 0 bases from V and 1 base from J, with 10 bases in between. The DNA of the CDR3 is TGTGCCAGCAGCGTAGGTGGGGCCCCCCAAGAGACCCAGTACTTC. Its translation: CASSVGGAPQETQYF.

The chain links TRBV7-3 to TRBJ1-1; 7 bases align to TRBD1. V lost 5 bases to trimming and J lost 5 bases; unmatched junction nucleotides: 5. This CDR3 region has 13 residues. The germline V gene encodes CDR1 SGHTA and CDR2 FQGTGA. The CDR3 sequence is CASSAGGVTEAFF. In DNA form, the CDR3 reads TGTGCCAGCAGCGCAGGGGGAGTGACTGAAGCTTTCTTT.

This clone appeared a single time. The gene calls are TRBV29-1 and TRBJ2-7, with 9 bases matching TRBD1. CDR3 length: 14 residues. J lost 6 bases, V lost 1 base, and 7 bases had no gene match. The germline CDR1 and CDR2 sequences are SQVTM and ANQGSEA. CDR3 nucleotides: TGCAGCGTTGAAGTCACGGGACAGGGATTCGAGCAGTACTTC. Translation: CSVEVTGQGFEQYF.

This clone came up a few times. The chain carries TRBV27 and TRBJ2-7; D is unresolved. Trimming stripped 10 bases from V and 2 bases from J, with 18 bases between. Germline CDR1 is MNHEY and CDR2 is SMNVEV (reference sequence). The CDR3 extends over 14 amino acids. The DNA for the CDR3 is TGTGCCACCCGCCTATACTCTCGCCCCTACGAGCAGTACTTC. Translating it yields CATRLYSRPYEQYF.